The T cell receptor (beta chain) under discussion was sequenced for a study of OX40 agonist ivuxolimab in advanced cancers. Study-level background: In three patients, partial responses were observed, one with hepatocellular carcinoma and two with cutaneous melanoma.

Only a few counts were recorded for this clone. Its cognate antigen is unknown. Broader study findings: Dose levels from 0.1 to 3.0 mg/kg saw CD4+ and CD8+ blood T cells expand clonally by week 6. CD8+ T cells averaged more expanded clones than CD4+.

Sequencing used immunoSEQ multiplex PCR; TCRdb keeps in-frame clones, though not all of them. The sample lists more than 65,000 clones, about 84% occurring once. The input for sequencing was CD4+ or CD8+ T cells sorted from blood, taken in a trial of the OX40 agonist ivuxolimab. The clonotype comes from an adult with an advanced solid tumor such as melanoma, head and neck, liver or kidney cancer.

The CDR3 region has the DNA TGTGCCAGTAGTATGGCAGGAATCGGCACTGAAGCTTTCTTT. Amino acids: CASSMAGIGTEAFF. The chain employs TRBV19 and TRBJ1-1, with unresolved D. With 3 bases removed from V and 4 bases from J, the gap between germline ends came to 12 bases. Germline V CDR1 and CDR2: LNHDA, SQIVND (reference sequence). The CDR3 extends over 14 amino acids.